These 11 T cell receptor beta chains originate from one sample sequenced in a study of siplizumab effects on memory and regulatory T cells. Clones were read by immunoSEQ multiplex PCR, and TCRdb kept only the in-frame ones, dropping some. This sample has thousands of clones, with about 35% found just once. The antigens for these receptors are not known. Mixed lymphocyte reaction cells were cocultured at 37°C for about six days. Sequences were obtained from CFSE-low (dividing) CD8+ T cells sorted from an allogeneic mixed lymphocyte reaction. The source of these receptors is a human donor in good health; the cells came from an allogeneic mixed lymphocyte reaction.

As DNA, the CDR3 is TGCGCCAGCTCCGGGACCGGGACCGGGGAGCTGTTTTTT. This codes for CASSGTGTGELFF. The gene calls are TRBV10-2 and TRBJ2-2; D is perhaps TRBD1 or TRBD2 (5 bases each). This CDR3 region has 13 residues. Germline CDR1 is WSHSY and CDR2 is SAAADI. V lost 8 bases and J 5 bases, leaving 12 bases between the germline ends.

The sample holds a few counts of this clone. The chain carries TRBV5-1 and TRBJ2-3; D not certain. The CDR3 runs to 12 residues. The V end lost 0 bases, the J end lost 2 bases, and 1 base lay between the germline ends. Germline-derived CDR1 and CDR2 are SGHRS and YFSETQ. CDR3: CASSLDTDTQYF. The CDR3 nucleotides read TGCGCCAGCAGCTTGGACACAGATACGCAGTATTTT. The full variable domain, with the rest looked up from reference TRBV5-1 and TRBJ2-3, is KAGVTQTPRYLIKTRGQQVTLSCSPISGHRSVSWYQQTPGQGLQFLFEYFSETQRNKGNFPGRFSGRQFSNSRSEMNVSTLELGDSALYLCASSLDTDTQYFGPGTRLTVL.

The chain recombines TRBV7-3 with TRBJ1-5, with 9 bases aligning to TRBD1. V was pared by 3 bases and J by 5 bases, with 2 bases of the junction left unmatched. CDR3 length: 14 amino acids. Germline CDR1 and CDR2: SGHTA and FQGTGA. The CDR3 sequence: CASSLGQGDQPQHF. The CDR3 nucleotides read TGTGCCAGCAGCTTGGGACAGGGCGATCAGCCCCAGCATTTT.

This clone is medium-sized (0.01 to 0.1%) by share. This chain uses TRBV19 with TRBJ2-7; 9 bases line up with TRBD2. CDR3 length: 14 amino acids. Germline-derived CDR1 and CDR2 are LNHDA and SQIVND (reference sequence). With 5 bases clipped from V and 4 bases from J, the junction kept 6 bases outside the gene matches. DNA for the CDR3: TGTGCCAGTAGTCTCGGACTAGCGAGGTACGAGCAGTACTTC. Its protein product is CASSLGLARYEQYF.

With regard to this clone: A read error may account for a junction end that differs from germline. The rearrangement uses TRBV5-4 and TRBJ2-7, with a tentative D call TRBD1 (6 bases). CDR3 length equals 13 residues. Looked up from germline, CDR1 is SGHNT and CDR2 is YYREEE (reference sequence). The DNA of the CDR3 is TGCGCCAGCAGCCCCGGACAGTACTACGAGCAGTACTTC. This encodes CASSPGQYYEQYF.

This sequence joins TRBV29-1 and TRBJ2-3, with 11 positions matching TRBD2. The CDR3 consists of 15 residues. The V gene end was trimmed by 7 bases and the J gene end by 2 bases; junction bases not matched to a gene: 8. Germline values: CDR1 SQVTM, CDR2 ANQGSEA. The DNA for the CDR3 is TGCAGCGCCGAAACTAGCGGGAGATACACAGATACGCAGTATTTT. Its translation: CSAETSGRYTDTQYF.

This clone was seen a few times. The V gene is TRBV9, the J gene TRBJ2-1; TRBD2 is a possible D gene (5 bases). There are 15 residues in the CDR3. Per the germline V gene, CDR1 is SGDLS and CDR2 is YYNGEE. V lost 1 base and J lost 8, with 16 bases in between. The CDR3 loop reads CASSVNGADGDEQFF. The CDR3 DNA reads TGTGCCAGCAGCGTAAACGGAGCGGATGGGGATGAGCAGTTCTTC.

By sample share, this clone is medium-sized. The chain is built from TRBV4-3 and TRBJ1-4, with TRBD1 matching 10 bases. V shed 2 bases and J 3 bases; nucleotides not matched to a gene: 9. Germline values: CDR1 LGHNA, CDR2 YSLEER. The CDR3 runs to 18 residues. Here the CDR3 reads CASSQTVGQGIANEKLFF. In nucleotides, the CDR3 is TGCGCCAGCAGCCAAACCGTGGGACAGGGGATTGCTAATGAAAAACTGTTTTTT.

The gene calls are TRBV5-4 and TRBJ1-4, with TRBD1 as a possible D gene (5 bases). This CDR3 contains 16 residues. The V end was cut by 4 bases, the J end by 8 bases, with 21 bases between. Germline V gene data show CDR1 as SGHNT and CDR2 as YYREEE (reference sequence). The CDR3: CASSIQQGPGREKLFF. The CDR3 DNA reads as TGTGCCAGCAGCATTCAGCAGGGCCCAGGGAGGGAAAAACTGTTTTTT.

This clone has more than one count but fewer than ten. The chain employs TRBV19 and TRBJ1-6, with D uncertain. Trimming removed 6 bases from V and 7 bases from J, with 16 bases in between. The CDR3 is 15 amino acids. Looked up from germline, CDR1 is LNHDA and CDR2 is SQIVND (reference sequence). In nucleotides, the CDR3 is TGTGCCAGTAGCTCGGAGGGCGGCAGGAATTCACCCCTCCACTTT. Translated: CASSSEGGRNSPLHF.

This sequence joins TRBV13 and TRBJ2-3; the D gene is possibly TRBD1 (5 bases). The CDR3 runs to 16 residues. Germline CDR1 reads PRHDT; CDR2 reads FYEKMQ (reference sequence). Between the trimmed V and J ends, which lost 2 bases and 2 bases, there was a span of 14 bases. The chain's CDR3 is CASSLLRVDTTDTQYF. In DNA form, the CDR3 reads TGTGCCAGCAGCTTATTAAGGGTGGACACCACAGATACGCAGTATTTT.